These 28 T cell receptor beta chains originate from one sample sequenced in a study of T cells in Graves' hyperthyroidism and ophthalmopathy (dated by TCRdb to between 2018 and 2021). Libraries came from multiplex PCR. Sequencing instrument: Illumina HiSeq 2000. TCR beta CDR3 regions were amplified from RNA transcripts. For the first round of RT-PCR on the TCR CDR3, the HTBI primer set was used together with the Qiagen OneStep RT-PCR kit. In-frame beta chains were kept once TCRdb had trimmed the public reads at Q25 with fastp and called clones with MiXCR. Records with the same CDR3 protein are collapsed into one entry carrying the most frequent genes and DNA. The sample has 95,000 to 110,000 distinct CDR3 sequences on record, roughly 15% of them singletons. The ten largest clonotypes hold roughly 40% of the sample. The specimen sequenced was blood. The receptors here all came from a woman between 45 and 60 years old with Graves' hyperthyroidism.

In its sample, this clonotype was seen many times. The V and J genes are TRBV12-3 or TRBV12-4 and TRBJ1-2; no reliable D call. The CDR3 has 12 amino acids. The germline V and J ends were trimmed by 5 bases and 4 bases, with 8 bases remaining between them. Here the CDR3 DNA reads TGTGCCAGCAGTCCGGGCTCCTATGGCTACACCTTC. Its protein product is CASSPGSYGYTF.

Many counts were recorded for this clonotype. The genes are TRBV27 and TRBJ1-2; D call uncertain. With 3 bases removed from V and 1 base from J, the gap between germline ends came to 6 bases. Germline V gives CDR1 MNHEY, CDR2 SMNVEV (reference sequence). The CDR3 length is 13 residues. The CDR3 sequence is CASSFNLNYGYTF. The CDR3 DNA follows: TGTGCCAGCAGTTTTAACCTTAACTATGGCTACACCTTC.

This clonotype appeared many times. The chain is built from TRBV7-2 and TRBJ2-3, with 9 bases identical to TRBD2. CDR3 length: 16 residues. The germline V gene has CDR1 SGHTA and CDR2 FQGNSA. With V trimmed by 1 base and J by 6 bases, 8 bases remained unmatched. CDR3 in amino acids: CASSLGRGRAADTQYF. The DNA of the CDR3 is TGTGCCAGCAGCTTAGGTCGCGGGAGGGCCGCGGATACGCAGTATTTT. Full variable domain (remainder filled in from reference TRBV7-2 and TRBJ2-3): GAGVSQSPSNKVTEKGKDVELRCDPISGHTALYWYRQSLGQGLEFLIYFQGNSAPDKSGLPSDRFSAERTGGSVSTLTIQRTQQEDSAVYLCASSLGRGRAADTQYFGPGTRLTVL.

This clonotype was recorded many times. This chain joins TRBV7-6 and TRBJ1-5; possibly TRBD1 for D (6 bases). The CDR3 is made up of 13 amino acids. Germline V CDR1 and CDR2: SGHVS, FNYEAQ. Trimming took 3 bases from V and 5 from J, leaving 8 bases between them. As DNA, the CDR3 is TGTGCCAGCAGCTTCGCAGGGGATCAGCCCCAGCATTTT. Encoded protein: CASSFAGDQPQHF.

The table lists this clonotype with many counts. The chain uses TRBV27 and TRBJ1-5; tentatively, D is TRBD1 (5 bases). Germline CDR1 MNHEY, CDR2 SMNVEV (reference sequence). This CDR3 is 14 amino acids long. The V end lost 4 bases, the J end lost 0 bases, and 7 bases lay between the germline ends. The chain's CDR3 is CASSSTDSNQPQHF. Written as DNA, the CDR3 is TGTGCCAGCAGTTCGACAGATAGCAATCAGCCCCAGCATTTT.

This clonotype has a count of ten or more. The chain links TRBV5-1 to TRBJ2-1; TRBD2 agrees at 10 bases. This CDR3 spans 13 amino acids. Germline assignment: CDR1 SGHRS and CDR2 YFSETQ. Trimming removed 5 bases from V and 12 bases from J; junction bases left unmatched: 8. DNA for the CDR3: TGCGCCAGCAGTCCCAGCGGGAGGGAGGGGCAGTTCTTC. Its translation: CASSPSGREGQFF.

This clonotype was observed many times. The chain combines TRBV20-1 with TRBJ2-3; tentatively, D is TRBD2 (5 bases). V was cut by 4 bases and J by 0 bases, with 23 bases left in between. The length of the CDR3 is 18 residues. Germline V gene lookup returns CDR1 DFQATT and CDR2 SNEGSKA (reference sequence). CDR3 residues: CSAIGNARGRYSTDTQYF. The CDR3 nucleotides are TGCAGTGCTATCGGGAATGCGAGAGGCCGCTATAGCACAGATACGCAGTATTTT.

This clonotype was picked up many times. A clone one base away is much larger, so this may be a read error. The chain links TRBV20-1 to TRBJ2-1; TRBD2 is a possible D gene (5 bases). The length of the CDR3 is 18 residues. Trimming took 3 bases from V and 3 from J, leaving 24 bases between them. Germline CDR1 and CDR2: DFQATT and SNEGSKA (reference sequence). This CDR3 is CSARAASRSHPGYNEQFF. In DNA form, the CDR3 reads TGCAGTGCTAGGGCGGCTAGCAGGAGTCACCCAGGCTACAATGAGCAGTTCTTC.

The chain uses TRBV30 and TRBJ1-1; D perhaps matches TRBD1 (6 bases). Trimming pared 0 bases from V and 4 bases from J, leaving 15 bases between. The germline CDR1 and CDR2 sequences are GTSNPN and SVGIG (reference sequence). The CDR3 spans 15 residues. The CDR3 is CAWSVWDLGGTEAFF. For the CDR3, the DNA is TGTGCCTGGAGTGTTTGGGACTTAGGGGGCACTGAAGCTTTCTTT.

This clonotype has ten or more counts. The chain uses TRBV3-1 and TRBJ2-3; unclear D gene. The CDR3 is 14 amino acids. The V end was cut by 1 base, the J end by 4 bases, with 9 bases between. From germline, CDR1 is LGHDT and CDR2 YNNKEL (reference sequence). CDR3 sequence reads: CASSQGPLADTQYF. The CDR3 DNA reads TGTGCCAGCAGCCAAGGCCCGCTAGCAGATACGCAGTATTTT.

Many counts were recorded for this clonotype. CDR3 sequence (DNA): TGCGCCAGCAGCTTGGAGCGGTACCAAGAGACCCAGTACTTC. This translates into CASSLERYQETQYF. The chain carries TRBV5-1 and TRBJ2-5; maybe TRBD2 (5 bases). CDR1 is SGHRS, CDR2 YFSETQ, per germline. Deletions cut 0 bases from V and 0 bases from J, with 6 bases between. This CDR3 comprises 14 residues. Complete variable domain (other parts from reference TRBV5-1 and TRBJ2-5): KAGVTQTPRYLIKTRGQQVTLSCSPISGHRSVSWYQQTPGQGLQFLFEYFSETQRNKGNFPGRFSGRQFSNSRSEMNVSTLELGDSALYLCASSLERYQETQYFGPGTRLLVL.

This clonotype was picked up many times. V usage is TRBV9 and J usage is TRBJ2-3; 11 bases map to TRBD2. J lost 0 bases, V lost 3 bases, and 0 bases had no gene match. Germline V gene lookup returns CDR1 SGDLS and CDR2 YYNGEE. The length of the CDR3 is 15 residues. The CDR3 DNA is TGTGCCAGCAGCGCTAGCGGGAGGAGCACAGATACGCAGTATTTT. Translation gives CASSASGRSTDTQYF.

This clonotype showed up many times. This sequence joins TRBV3-1 and TRBJ2-2; a possible D gene is TRBD1 (6 bases). This CDR3 has 13 amino acids. Germline CDR1 and CDR2: LGHDT and YNNKEL (reference sequence). V was pared by 7 bases and J by 7 bases, with 13 bases between. CDR3 sequence reads: CASTPGVDGELFF. The CDR3 bases are TGTGCCAGCACACCAGGGGTTGACGGGGAGCTGTTTTTT.

This clonotype was recorded a few times. The chain is built from TRBV11-1 and TRBJ2-1, with 10 bases identical to TRBD2. Looked up from germline, CDR1 is SGHAT and CDR2 is FQDESV (reference sequence). CDR3 length equals 13 residues. Trimming removed 5 bases from V and 16 bases from J; junction bases left unmatched: 11. CDR3 amino acids: CASSLGPGLAFFF. The CDR3 DNA follows: TGTGCCAGCAGCCTCGGACCGGGACTAGCGTTTTTCTTC.

This clonotype was counted only a few times. The rearrangement uses TRBV7-9 and TRBJ2-2; D unclear. The CDR3 is 16 amino acids. Trimming removed 1 base from V and 4 bases from J, with 13 bases in between. CDR1 is SEHNR and CDR2 is FQNEAQ in the germline V gene (reference sequence). The CDR3 nucleotides read TGTGCCAGCAGCTTAGATAGTCAAGACCTCACCGGGGAGCTGTTTTTT. Translation: CASSLDSQDLTGELFF.

The table lists this clonotype with many counts. The rearrangement links TRBV7-8 to TRBJ2-1, with 15 bases identical to TRBD2. The CDR3 runs to 15 residues. V was pared by 3 bases and J by 12 bases, with 6 bases of the junction left unmatched. Germline values: CDR1 SGHVS, CDR2 FQNEAQ. CDR3 residues: CASSFGTSGRSWQFF. The CDR3 region has the DNA TGTGCCAGCAGCTTCGGGACTAGCGGGAGGTCTTGGCAGTTCTTC.

This clonotype was observed at least ten times. V usage is TRBV6-2 or TRBV6-3 and J usage is TRBJ2-2, with D uncertain. Trimming removed 7 bases from V and 4 bases from J, with 13 bases in between. The CDR3 runs 14 residues. Per germline, CDR1 MNHEY and CDR2 SVGEGT. CDR3 nucleotide sequence: TGTGCCAGCAAACGGCTGGGAACCACCGGGGAGCTGTTTTTT. Translated: CASKRLGTTGELFF.

This clonotype has ten or more counts. The V gene is TRBV6-1, the J gene TRBJ2-1; tentative D call: TRBD1 (6 bases). The CDR3 has 14 amino acids. The germline CDR1 and CDR2 sequences are MNHNS and SASEGT. Trimming pared 6 bases from V and 3 bases from J, leaving 12 bases between. CDR3 in DNA: TGTGCCAGCAGGGAGACAGGTTTCTACAATGAGCAGTTCTTC. Translated: CASRETGFYNEQFF.

This clonotype showed up many times. The CDR3 loop reads CASRDLGYTF. CDR3 bases: TGTGCCAGTAGGGACCTCGGCTACACCTTC. The chain has TRBV19 and TRBJ1-2; D not certain. The CDR3 consists of 10 residues. The ends were cut back, 6 bases at V and 8 bases at J, with 7 bases in the middle. In germline, CDR1 is LNHDA, CDR2 SQIVND (reference sequence).

This clonotype was picked up many times. The chain combines TRBV28 with TRBJ2-5, with 8 positions matching TRBD2. CDR1 is MDHEN, CDR2 SYDVKM, per germline. The CDR3 consists of 14 residues. The trim removed 7 bases at V and 2 bases at J, leaving 6 bases unmatched. CDR3 sequence: CASNSLAVQETQYF. The CDR3 DNA reads as TGTGCCAGCAACTCACTAGCGGTACAAGAGACCCAGTACTTC.

The chain combines TRBV5-1 with TRBJ1-1, with 8 positions matching TRBD1. This CDR3 region has 13 residues. CDR1 and CDR2 (germline): SGHRS, YFSETQ. After removal of 2 bases from V and 10 bases from J, the junction contained 7 bases not matched to a gene. In DNA form, the CDR3 reads TGCGCCAGCAGCTTCGGACAGGGCAGTGGAGCTTTCTTT. Amino acid sequence: CASSFGQGSGAFF.

In this sample, this clonotype turned up many times. The chain is built from TRBV4-1 and TRBJ2-7; maybe TRBD1 (6 bases). With 1 base removed from V and 3 bases from J, the gap between germline ends came to 13 bases. The germline gives CDR1 MGHRA, CDR2 YSYEKL. The CDR3 spans 15 residues. This chain's CDR3 is CASSQVNLDSYEQYF. In nucleotides, the CDR3 is TGCGCCAGCAGCCAAGTAAACCTGGACAGCTACGAGCAGTACTTC.

This clonotype was counted many times. The J gene is TRBJ2-1, the V gene TRBV2, with 11 bases that match TRBD2. The CDR3 has 15 residues. Germline V lookup: CDR1 SNHLY, CDR2 FYNNEI. Trimming removed 4 bases from V and 9 bases from J; junction bases left unmatched: 8. The CDR3 DNA is TGTGCCAGCAGTGGTAGCGGGAGGGCCTGGCTTGAGCAGTTCTTC. Protein product: CASSGSGRAWLEQFF.

This clonotype was seen many times. V and J are TRBV9 and TRBJ2-4, with TRBD2 matching over 9 bases. The junction had 5 bases not matched to a gene; V was cut back by 0 bases and J by 7 bases. The CDR3 is 15 amino acids. The germline V gene encodes CDR1 SGDLS and CDR2 YYNGEE. CDR3 in amino acids: CASSVAGLASNIQYF. CDR3 DNA sequence: TGTGCCAGCAGCGTAGCTGGACTAGCGAGTAACATTCAGTACTTC.

This clonotype has at least ten counts. This chain connects TRBV2 to TRBJ2-5; D ambiguous. V lost 1 base and J lost 1, with 7 bases in between. This CDR3 is 14 amino acids long. Germline lookup yields CDR1 SNHLY and CDR2 FYNNEI. The CDR3 here is CASSEDLAQETQYF. The DNA for the CDR3 is TGTGCCAGCAGTGAAGACCTGGCCCAAGAGACCCAGTACTTC.

This clonotype has ten or more counts. The rearrangement joins TRBV6-1 to TRBJ1-3, with 7 bases that match TRBD1. CDR1 is MNHNS, CDR2 SASEGT, per germline. V lost 6 bases to trimming and J lost 2 bases; unmatched junction nucleotides: 10. CDR3 size: 16 residues. The CDR3 protein is CASSFGETGAGNTIYF. CDR3 nucleotides: TGTGCCAGCAGCTTCGGGGAAACAGGGGCTGGAAACACCATATATTTT.

The chain uses TRBV27 and TRBJ1-6, with D possibly matching TRBD1 (6 bases). From germline, CDR1 is MNHEY and CDR2 SMNVEV (reference sequence). The CDR3 runs to 15 residues. The V end was cut by 1 base, the J end by 10 bases, with 14 bases between. CDR3 nucleotide sequence: TGTGCCAGCAGTTTATTCGGCAGGGGAGGATCACCCCTCCACTTT. The encoded protein is CASSLFGRGGSPLHF.

This chain joins TRBV20-1 and TRBJ2-5; 8 nucleotides line up with TRBD2. The CDR3 is 13 amino acids. Germline V gene lookup returns CDR1 DFQATT and CDR2 SNEGSKA (reference sequence). The trim removed 4 bases at V and 5 bases at J, leaving 6 bases unmatched. CDR3 sequence (DNA): TGCAGTGCTATGGATAGCGGGAAGGAGACCCAGTACTTC. Translated, it gives CSAMDSGKETQYF.